A single sample gave rise to the 3 T cell receptor beta chains below, sequenced in a study of T-cell reconstitution after alpha-beta-depleted transplantation in children. Unique molecular identifiers were incorporated during preparation of the TCRbeta library. TCRdb passed the PCR reads through MiXCR, listing each CDR3 protein once. The data contain some 280,000 distinct CDR3 sequences, more than 8% of them seen just once; the ten biggest clones take up 10%. The specimen comprised PBMCs from the stem cell graft donor, sampled from the stem cell graft. Receptors originate from a human donor who donated a stem cell graft to a child with SCID.

The chain links TRBV7-9 to TRBJ2-1; 11 bases map to TRBD1. Germline V gives CDR1 SEHNR, CDR2 FQNEAQ (reference sequence). The CDR3 has 16 residues. The trim removed 5 bases at V and 7 bases at J, leaving 10 bases unmatched. The CDR3, as DNA: TGTGCCAGCAGCGATTTCGAAGGGACAGGGGGTAATGAGCAGTTCTTC. It specifies CASSDFEGTGGNEQFF.

This clonotype was seen repeatedly, ten times or more. This sequence joins TRBV11-2 and TRBJ1-1; D is unclear. Germline V gene sequence: CDR1 SGHAT, CDR2 FQNNGV. Trimming removed 5 bases from V and 2 bases from J, with 12 bases in between. There are 14 residues in the CDR3. The CDR3 DNA follows: TGTGCCAGCAGCCCCCCCTCCTTTAACACTGAAGCTTTCTTT. It encodes CASSPPSFNTEAFF.

This clonotype was picked up a small number of times. This chain joins TRBV25-1 and TRBJ1-1, with a tentative D call TRBD1 (5 bases). Germline lookup yields CDR1 MGHDK and CDR2 SYGVNS. The CDR3 sequence is 15 residues long. V dropped 7 bases and J dropped 5 bases, with 20 bases sitting between them. In DNA form, the CDR3 reads TGTGCCAGCATGGGGCCGGGGAGGCGGGGGACTGAAGCTTTCTTT. This codes for CASMGPGRRGTEAFF.